This entry is about one T cell receptor (beta chain). The sample comes from a study of T cell responses to AZD1222 COVID-19 vaccine. This table comes from immunoSEQ multiplex PCR, and its TCRdb copy is limited to in-frame clones, with some not included. The repertoire holds roughly 170,000 clones, with 85% to 95% as singletons. This specimen consisted of peripheral blood, obtained 28 days after the second AZD1222 dose. The receptor was isolated from an adult who received the AZD1222 COVID-19 vaccine.

In DNA, the CDR3 is TGTGCCAGCAGCTTACTAGCGGGACTACTCTCCTACGAGCAGTACTTC. It yields the protein CASSLLAGLLSYEQYF. This chain joins TRBV13 and TRBJ2-7, with 9 bases that match TRBD2. V shed 2 bases and J 0 bases; nucleotides not matched to a gene: 5. The CDR3 consists of 16 residues. The germline gives CDR1 PRHDT, CDR2 FYEKMQ (reference sequence).